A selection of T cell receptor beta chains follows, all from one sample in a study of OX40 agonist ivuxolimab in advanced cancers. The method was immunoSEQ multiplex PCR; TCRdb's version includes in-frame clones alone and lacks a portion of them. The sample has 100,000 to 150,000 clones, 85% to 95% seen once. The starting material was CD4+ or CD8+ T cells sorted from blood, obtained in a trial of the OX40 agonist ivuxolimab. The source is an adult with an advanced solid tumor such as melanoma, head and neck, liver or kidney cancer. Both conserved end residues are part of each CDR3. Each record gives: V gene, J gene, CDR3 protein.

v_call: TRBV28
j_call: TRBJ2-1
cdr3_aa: CASSLPGLARYEQFF

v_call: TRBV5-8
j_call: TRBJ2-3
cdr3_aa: CASSLWVGGVGTDTQYF

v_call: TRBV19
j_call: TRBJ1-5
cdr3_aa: CASSSFTGGKSNQPQHF

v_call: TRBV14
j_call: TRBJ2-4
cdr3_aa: CASSQAFGLAGGGDIQYF

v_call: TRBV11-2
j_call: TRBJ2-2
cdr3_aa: CASSLGPDTNTGELFF

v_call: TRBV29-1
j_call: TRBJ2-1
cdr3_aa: CSVGLAGNNEQFF

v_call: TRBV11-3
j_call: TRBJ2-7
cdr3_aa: CASSLRGASYEQYF

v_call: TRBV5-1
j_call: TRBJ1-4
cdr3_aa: CASSRGQGASTNEKLFF

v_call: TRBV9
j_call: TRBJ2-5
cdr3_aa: CASSVQASGGQETQYF

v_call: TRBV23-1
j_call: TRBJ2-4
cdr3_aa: CASSLLGKNIQYF

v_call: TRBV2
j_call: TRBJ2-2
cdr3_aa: CASSGTNTGELFF

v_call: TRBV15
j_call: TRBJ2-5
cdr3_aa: CATSRGGQGEETQYF

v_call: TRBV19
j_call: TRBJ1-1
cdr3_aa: CASSMGPGRGAEAFF

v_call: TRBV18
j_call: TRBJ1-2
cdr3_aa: CASSPGSRTDGYTF

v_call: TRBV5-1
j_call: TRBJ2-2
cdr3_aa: CASSSGLAGHTGELFF

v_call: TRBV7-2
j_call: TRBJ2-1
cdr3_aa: CASSLRRTERQFF

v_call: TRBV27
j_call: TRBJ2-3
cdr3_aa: CASSETGHPGGTDTQYF